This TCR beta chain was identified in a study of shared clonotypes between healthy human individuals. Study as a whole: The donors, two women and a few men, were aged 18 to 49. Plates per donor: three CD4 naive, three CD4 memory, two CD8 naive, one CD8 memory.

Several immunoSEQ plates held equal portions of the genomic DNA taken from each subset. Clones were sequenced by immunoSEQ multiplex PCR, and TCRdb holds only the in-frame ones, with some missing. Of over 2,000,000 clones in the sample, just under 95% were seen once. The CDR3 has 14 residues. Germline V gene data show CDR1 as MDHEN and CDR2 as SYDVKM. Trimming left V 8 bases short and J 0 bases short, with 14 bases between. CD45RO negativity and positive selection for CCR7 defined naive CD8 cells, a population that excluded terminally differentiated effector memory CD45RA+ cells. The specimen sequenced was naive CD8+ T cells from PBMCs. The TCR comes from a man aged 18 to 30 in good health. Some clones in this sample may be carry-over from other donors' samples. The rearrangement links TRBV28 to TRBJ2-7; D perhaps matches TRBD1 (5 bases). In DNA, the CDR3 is TGTGCCAGCGCCTGGGGCGTTAGCTCCTACGAGCAGTACTTC. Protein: CASAWGVSSYEQYF.